This T cell receptor (beta chain) was observed in a study of blood T cell repertoires in COVID-19. The CDR3 sequence is 11 residues long. Trimming removed 6 bases from V and 4 bases from J, with 7 bases in between. Per germline, CDR1 SNHLY and CDR2 FYNNEI. Ages ranged from about 18 to 89 years, with residence in about two dozen US areas. Assay: immunoSEQ multiplex PCR; the TCRdb copy retains only in-frame clones and omits some. The sample yields around 300,000 clones, approximately 92% seen once. This chain links TRBV2 with TRBJ2-7; D call uncertain. The source of this sequence is a woman younger than 35 who had recovered from COVID-19. The sequenced material came from PBMCs or T cells enriched from blood (not recorded which). This CDR3 is CASSSVYEQYF. As DNA, the CDR3 is TGTGCCAGCAGCAGTGTATACGAGCAGTACTTC.